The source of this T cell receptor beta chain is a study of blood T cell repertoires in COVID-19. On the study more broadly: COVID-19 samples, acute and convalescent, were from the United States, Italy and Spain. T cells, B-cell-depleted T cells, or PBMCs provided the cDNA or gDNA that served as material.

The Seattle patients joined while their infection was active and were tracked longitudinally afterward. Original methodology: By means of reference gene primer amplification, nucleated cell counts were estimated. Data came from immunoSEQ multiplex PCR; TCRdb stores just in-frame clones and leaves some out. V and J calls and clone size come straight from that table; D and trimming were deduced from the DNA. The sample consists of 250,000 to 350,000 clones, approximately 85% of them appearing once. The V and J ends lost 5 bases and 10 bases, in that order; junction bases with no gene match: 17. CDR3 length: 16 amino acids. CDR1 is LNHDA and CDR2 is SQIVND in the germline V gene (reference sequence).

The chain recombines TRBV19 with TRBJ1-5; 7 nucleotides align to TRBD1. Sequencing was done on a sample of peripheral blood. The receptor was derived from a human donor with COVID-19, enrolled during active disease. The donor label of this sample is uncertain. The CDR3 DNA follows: TGTGCCAGTAGTTCCCAAACCGGGACAGCCAACCACCCCCAGCATTTT. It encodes CASSSQTGTANHPQHF. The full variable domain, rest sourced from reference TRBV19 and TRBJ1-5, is DGGITQSPKYLFRKEGQNVTLSCEQNLNHDAMYWYRQDPGQGLRLIYYSQIVNDFQKGDIAEGYSVSREKKESFPLTVTSAQKNPTAFYLCASSSQTGTANHPQHFGDGTRLSIL.